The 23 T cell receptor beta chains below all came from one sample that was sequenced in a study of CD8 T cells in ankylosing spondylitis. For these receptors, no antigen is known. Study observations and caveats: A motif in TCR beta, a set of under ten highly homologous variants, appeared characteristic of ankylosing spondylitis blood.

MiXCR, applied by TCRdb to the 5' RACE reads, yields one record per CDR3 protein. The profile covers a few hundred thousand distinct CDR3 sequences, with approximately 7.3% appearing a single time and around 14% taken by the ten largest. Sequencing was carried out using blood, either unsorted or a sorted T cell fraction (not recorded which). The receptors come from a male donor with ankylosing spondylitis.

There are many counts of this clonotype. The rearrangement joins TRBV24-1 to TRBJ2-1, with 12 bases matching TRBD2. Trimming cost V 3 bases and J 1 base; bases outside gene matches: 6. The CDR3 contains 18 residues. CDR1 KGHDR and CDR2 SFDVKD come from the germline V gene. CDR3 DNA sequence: TGTGCCACCAGTGATCGACTAGCGGGAGTGCCTTCCTACAATGAGCAGTTCTTC. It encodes CATSDRLAGVPSYNEQFF.

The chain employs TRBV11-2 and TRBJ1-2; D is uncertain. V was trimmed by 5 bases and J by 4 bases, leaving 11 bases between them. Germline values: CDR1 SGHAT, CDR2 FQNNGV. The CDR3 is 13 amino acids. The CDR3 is CASSPRTGYGYTF. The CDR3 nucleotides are TGTGCCAGCAGCCCTCGGACGGGCTATGGCTACACCTTC.

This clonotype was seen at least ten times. The CDR3 DNA reads as TGCGCCAGCAGCTTGGGTGGGAATAGGTACAATGAGCAGTTCTTC. Protein sequence: CASSLGGNRYNEQFF. This rearrangement joins TRBV5-1 to TRBJ2-1, with D unclear. The CDR3 has 15 amino acids. V was shortened by 0 bases and J by 4 bases, with 11 bases between the two germline ends. Per the germline V gene, CDR1 is SGHRS and CDR2 is YFSETQ.

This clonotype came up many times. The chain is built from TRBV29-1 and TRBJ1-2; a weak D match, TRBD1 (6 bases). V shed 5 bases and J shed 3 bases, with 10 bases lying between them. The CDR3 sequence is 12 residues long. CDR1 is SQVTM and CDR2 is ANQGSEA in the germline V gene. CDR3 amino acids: CSVKDSYYGYTF. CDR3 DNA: TGCAGCGTTAAGGACAGCTACTATGGCTACACCTTC.

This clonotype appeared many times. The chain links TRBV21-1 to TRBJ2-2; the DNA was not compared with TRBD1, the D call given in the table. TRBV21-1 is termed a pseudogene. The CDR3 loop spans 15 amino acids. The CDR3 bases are TGTGCCAGCACCCCCTCAGGGGAAAACACCGGGGAGCTGTTTTTT. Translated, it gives CASTPSGENTGELFF.

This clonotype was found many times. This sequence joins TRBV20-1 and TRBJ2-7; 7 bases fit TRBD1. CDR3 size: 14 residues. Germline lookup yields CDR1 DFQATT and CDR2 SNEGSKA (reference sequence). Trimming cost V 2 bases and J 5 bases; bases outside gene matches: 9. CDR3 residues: CSARPFNRGHEQYF. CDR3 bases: TGCAGTGCTAGACCATTCAACAGGGGCCACGAGCAGTACTTC.

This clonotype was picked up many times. The CDR3: CASSYDRVGTGELFF. DNA of the CDR3: TGTGCCAGCAGCTACGACAGGGTGGGGACCGGGGAGCTGTTTTTT. The V gene is TRBV27, the J gene TRBJ2-2, with TRBD1 identical over 7 bases. Trimming removed 6 bases from V and 5 bases from J; junction bases left unmatched: 9. The CDR3 totals 15 residues. Germline V gives CDR1 MNHEY, CDR2 SMNVEV (reference sequence).

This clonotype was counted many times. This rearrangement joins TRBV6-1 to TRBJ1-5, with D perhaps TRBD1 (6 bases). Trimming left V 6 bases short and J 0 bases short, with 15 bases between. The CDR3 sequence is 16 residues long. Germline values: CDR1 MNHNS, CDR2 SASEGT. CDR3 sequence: CASSPTGPPSNQPQHF. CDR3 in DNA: TGTGCCAGCAGCCCGACAGGACCACCTAGCAATCAGCCCCAGCATTTT.

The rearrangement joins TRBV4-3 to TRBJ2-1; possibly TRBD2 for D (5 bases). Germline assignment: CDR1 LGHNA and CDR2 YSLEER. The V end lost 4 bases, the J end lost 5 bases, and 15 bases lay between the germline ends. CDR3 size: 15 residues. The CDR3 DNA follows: TGCGCCAGCAGCCCCTGGGTGGGAGAGGACAATGAGCAGTTCTTC. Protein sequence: CASSPWVGEDNEQFF.

CDR3 sequence (DNA): TGCAGTGCTAGAGTTAGGAGGACAGTCTACAATGAGCAGTTCTTC. It encodes CSARVRRTVYNEQFF. The chain recombines TRBV20-1 with TRBJ2-1; D is perhaps TRBD1 (6 bases). The length of the CDR3 is 15 residues. V was pared by 1 base and J by 3 bases, with 13 bases between. CDR1 DFQATT and CDR2 SNEGSKA come from the germline V gene (reference sequence).

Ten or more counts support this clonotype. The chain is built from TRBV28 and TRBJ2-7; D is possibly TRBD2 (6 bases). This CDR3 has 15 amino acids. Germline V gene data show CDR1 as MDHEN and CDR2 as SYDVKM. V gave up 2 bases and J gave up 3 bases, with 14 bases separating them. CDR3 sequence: CASSLPESGRYEQYF. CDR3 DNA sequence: TGTGCCAGCAGTTTACCGGAGAGCGGGCGCTACGAGCAGTACTTC.

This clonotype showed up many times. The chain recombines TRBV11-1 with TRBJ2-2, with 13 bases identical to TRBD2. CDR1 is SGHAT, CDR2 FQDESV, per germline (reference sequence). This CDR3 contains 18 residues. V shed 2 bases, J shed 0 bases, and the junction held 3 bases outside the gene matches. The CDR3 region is CASSLPLAGGPNTGELFF. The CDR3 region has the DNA TGTGCCAGCAGCTTACCACTAGCGGGAGGGCCGAACACCGGGGAGCTGTTTTTT.

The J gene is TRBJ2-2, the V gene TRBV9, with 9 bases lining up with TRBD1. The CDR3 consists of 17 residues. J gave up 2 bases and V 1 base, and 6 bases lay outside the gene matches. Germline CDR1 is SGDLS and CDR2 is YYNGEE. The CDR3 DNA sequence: TGTGCCAGCAGCGTATCTACAGGGGGCGAAAACACCGGGGAGCTGTTTTTT. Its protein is CASSVSTGGENTGELFF. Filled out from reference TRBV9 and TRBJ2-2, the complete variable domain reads DSGVTQTPKHLITATGQRVTLRCSPRSGDLSVYWYQQSLDQGLQFLIQYYNGEERAKGNILERFSAQQFPDLHSELNLSSLELGDSALYFCASSVSTGGENTGELFFGEGSRLTVL.

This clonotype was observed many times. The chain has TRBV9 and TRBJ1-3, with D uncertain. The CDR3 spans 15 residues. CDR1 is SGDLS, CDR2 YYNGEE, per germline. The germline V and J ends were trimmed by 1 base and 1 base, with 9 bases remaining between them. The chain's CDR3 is CASSVIAGSGNTIYF. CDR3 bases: TGTGCCAGCAGCGTAATAGCCGGATCTGGAAACACCATATATTTT.

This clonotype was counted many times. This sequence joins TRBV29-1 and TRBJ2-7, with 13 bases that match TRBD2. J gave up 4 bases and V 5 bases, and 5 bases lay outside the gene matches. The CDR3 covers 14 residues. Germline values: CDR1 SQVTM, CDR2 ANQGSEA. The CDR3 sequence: CSVSGLAGPYEQYF. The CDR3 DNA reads TGCAGCGTTTCGGGACTAGCGGGGCCATACGAGCAGTACTTC.

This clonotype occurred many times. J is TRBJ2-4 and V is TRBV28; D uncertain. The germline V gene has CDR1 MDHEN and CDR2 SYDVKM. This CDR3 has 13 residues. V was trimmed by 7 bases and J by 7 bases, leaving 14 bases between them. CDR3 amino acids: CASNSRSINIQYF. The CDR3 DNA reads TGTGCCAGCAACAGCCGGAGTATCAACATTCAGTACTTC.

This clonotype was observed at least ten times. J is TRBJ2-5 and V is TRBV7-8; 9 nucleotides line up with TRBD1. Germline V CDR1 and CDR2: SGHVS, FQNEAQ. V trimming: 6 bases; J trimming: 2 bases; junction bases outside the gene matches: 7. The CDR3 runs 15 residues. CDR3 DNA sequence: TGTGCCAGCAGGGCTCCAGGGACAGGGCAAGAGACCCAGTACTTC. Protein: CASRAPGTGQETQYF.

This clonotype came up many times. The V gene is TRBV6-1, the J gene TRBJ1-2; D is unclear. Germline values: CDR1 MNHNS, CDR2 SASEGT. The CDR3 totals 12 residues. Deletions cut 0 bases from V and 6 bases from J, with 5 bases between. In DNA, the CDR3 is TGTGCCAGCAGTGAAGCGTTACATGGCTACACCTTC. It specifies CASSEALHGYTF.

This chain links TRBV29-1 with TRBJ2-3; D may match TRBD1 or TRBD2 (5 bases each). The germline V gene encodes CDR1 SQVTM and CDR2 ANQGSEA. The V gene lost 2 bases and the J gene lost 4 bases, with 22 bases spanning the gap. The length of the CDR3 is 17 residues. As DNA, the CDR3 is TGCAGCGTTGAACCGAGAGTTTTGGGTAGGGGAGCAGATACGCAGTATTTT. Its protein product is CSVEPRVLGRGADTQYF.

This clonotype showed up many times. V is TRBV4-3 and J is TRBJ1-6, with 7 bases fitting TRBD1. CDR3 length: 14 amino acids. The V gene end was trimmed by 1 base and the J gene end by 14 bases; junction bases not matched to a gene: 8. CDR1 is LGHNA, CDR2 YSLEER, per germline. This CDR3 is CASSQVQGHRTLHF. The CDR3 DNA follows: TGCGCCAGCAGCCAAGTACAGGGGCACAGGACCCTCCACTTT.

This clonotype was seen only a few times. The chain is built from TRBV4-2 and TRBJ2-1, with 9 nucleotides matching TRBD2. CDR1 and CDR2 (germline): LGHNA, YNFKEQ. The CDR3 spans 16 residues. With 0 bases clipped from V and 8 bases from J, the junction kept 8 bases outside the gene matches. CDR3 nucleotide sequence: TGTGCCAGCAGCCAAGAAGTTGCGGGAGGGCCTCATGAGCAGTTCTTC. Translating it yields CASSQEVAGGPHEQFF.

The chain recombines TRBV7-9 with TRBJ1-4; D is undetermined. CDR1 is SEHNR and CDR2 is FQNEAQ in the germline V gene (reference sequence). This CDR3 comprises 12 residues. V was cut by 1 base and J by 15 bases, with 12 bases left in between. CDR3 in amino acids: CASSLEGLPLFF. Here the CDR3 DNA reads TGTGCCAGCAGCTTAGAGGGCCTACCCTTGTTTTTT.

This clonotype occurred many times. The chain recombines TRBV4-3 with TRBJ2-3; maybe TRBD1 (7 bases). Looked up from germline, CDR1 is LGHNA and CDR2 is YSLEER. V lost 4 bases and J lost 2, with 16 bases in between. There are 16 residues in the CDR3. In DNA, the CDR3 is TGCGCCAGCAGCCCCAGACAGGGAGGTCCCACAGATACGCAGTATTTT. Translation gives CASSPRQGGPTDTQYF.